This entry lists 14 T cell receptor beta chains sequenced from one sample in a study of human T cells and chemical hapten exposure. TCRdb reprocessed the RACE reads with MiXCR, giving one entry per CDR3 protein. The table includes nearly 85,000 distinct CDR3 sequences, approximately 10% detected once. Time point defined: patch test 2, 6 weeks after DPC sensitization. The treatment: therapeutic diphenylcyclopropenone sensitization with weekly scalp DPC. Sequenced here: whole blood, sampled in connection with sensitization to the hapten diphenylcyclopropenone (DPC). The receptors were sampled from a man between 18 and 29 years old with alopecia areata. Some clones in this sample may be carry-over from other donors' samples.

Concerning this clonotype: A much larger clone lies one base from this, so it may be a read error. The V and J genes are TRBV6-6 and TRBJ2-2, with 8 bases identical to TRBD1. Germline V gene data show CDR1 as MNHNY and CDR2 as SVGAGI (reference sequence). The CDR3 totals 16 residues. The CDR3 protein is CASSSDRVKDTGELIF. For the CDR3, the DNA is TGTGCCAGCAGTTCGGACAGGGTAAAGGACACCGGGGAGCTGATTTTT.

This clonotype was observed a few times. This chain connects TRBV27 to TRBJ2-1, with D possibly matching TRBD1 (5 bases). Trimming pared 2 bases from V and 7 bases from J, leaving 12 bases between. The CDR3 is 14 amino acids. Per germline, CDR1 MNHEY and CDR2 SMNVEV (reference sequence). The CDR3 protein is CASSLLTPGNEQFF. The DNA for the CDR3 is TGTGCCAGCAGTTTACTTACTCCAGGGAATGAGCAGTTCTTC.

This clonotype has only a few counts. The gene calls are TRBV7-7 and TRBJ2-2; the D is unclear. The V gene lost 5 bases and the J gene lost 6 bases, with 10 bases spanning the gap. The CDR3 consists of 13 residues. Germline assignment: CDR1 SSHAT and CDR2 FNYEAQ (reference sequence). The CDR3 reads CASSPTGAGELFF. In DNA form, the CDR3 reads TGTGCCAGCAGCCCCACGGGCGCCGGGGAGCTGTTTTTT.

In its sample, this clonotype was seen many times. This chain connects TRBV5-5 to TRBJ2-5; D possibly corresponds to TRBD1 (5 bases). The germline CDR1 and CDR2 sequences are SGHKS and YYEKEE (reference sequence). This CDR3 is 14 amino acids long. V shed 0 bases and J shed 1 base, with 7 bases lying between them. The CDR3 sequence is CASSLADSQETQYF. Written as DNA, the CDR3 is TGTGCCAGCAGCTTGGCTGACAGCCAAGAGACCCAGTACTTC. Filled out from reference TRBV5-5 and TRBJ2-5, the complete variable domain reads DAGVTQSPTHLIKTRGQQVTLRCSPISGHKSVSWYQQVLGQGPQFIFQYYEKEERGRGNFPDRFSARQFPNYSSELNVNALLLGDSALYLCASSLADSQETQYFGPGTRLLVL.

In the case of this clonotype: A much more abundant neighbour one base away suggests this may be a read error. The chain couples TRBV7-8 to TRBJ2-3; D gene unclear. The CDR3 is 14 amino acids. The germline V gene has CDR1 SGHVS and CDR2 FQNEAQ. CDR3 sequence: CASSLVVGPDMQYF. Here the CDR3 DNA reads TGTGCCAGCAGCTTAGTTGTCGGCCCAGATATGCAGTATTTT.

There are a few counts of this clonotype. The chain carries TRBV29-1 and TRBJ1-1, with TRBD1 matching over 7 bases. The J segment lost 3 bases and the V segment lost 4 bases, leaving 8 bases of the junction unmatched. Germline V gene data show CDR1 as SQVTM and CDR2 as ANQGSEA. The CDR3 spans 14 residues. The CDR3 region is CSVVDWDRDTEAFF. CDR3 nucleotides: TGCAGCGTTGTTGATTGGGACAGAGACACTGAAGCTTTCTTT. The whole variable domain, remainder taken from reference TRBV29-1 and TRBJ1-1, is SAVISQKPSRDICQRGTSLTIQCQVDSQVTMMFWYRQQPGQSLTLIATANQGSEATYESGFVIDKFPISRPNLTFSTLTVSNMSPEDSSIYLCSVVDWDRDTEAFFGQGTRLTVV.

The chain recombines TRBV9 with TRBJ2-2; tentatively, D is TRBD1 (6 bases). CDR3 size: 18 residues. V dropped 4 bases and J dropped 2 bases, with 21 bases sitting between them. The V gene's germline CDR1 is SGDLS and CDR2 YYNGEE. In DNA, the CDR3 is TGTGCCAGCAGCACAGTGCGACCGGGACACATAAACACCGGGGAGCTGTTTTTT. Amino acid sequence: CASSTVRPGHINTGELFF.

This clonotype has more than one count but fewer than ten. The chain is built from TRBV6-5 and TRBJ2-7, with 10 bases fitting TRBD1. The CDR3 totals 13 residues. J was trimmed by 5 bases and V by 6 bases; bases with no gene match: 4. The germline V gene has CDR1 MNHEY and CDR2 SVGAGI. The CDR3 DNA reads as TGTGCCAGCAGATGGGACAGGGGAAACGAGCAGTACTTC. Protein: CASRWDRGNEQYF.

This clonotype has only a few counts. V is TRBV5-1 and J is TRBJ2-7; TRBD2 might be the D (6 bases). The CDR3 extends over 16 amino acids. The V end was cut by 4 bases, the J end by 0 bases, with 17 bases between. In germline, CDR1 is SGHRS, CDR2 YFSETQ. CDR3 nucleotide sequence: TGCGCCAGCAGCCTTTTGGCGGGGCGGAGCTCCTACGAGCAGTACTTC. Translating it yields CASSLLAGRSSYEQYF.

This clonotype was detected ten times or more. The rearrangement joins TRBV7-2 to TRBJ2-1, with TRBD2 matching 9 bases. Germline V gene data show CDR1 as SGHTA and CDR2 as FQGNSA. This CDR3 is built from 18 residues. The J segment lost 0 bases and the V segment lost 4 bases, leaving 10 bases of the junction unmatched. The CDR3 DNA is TGTGCCAGCAGCTCTAGGAGGGCGGGGGGGACCTCCTACAATGAGCAGTTCTTC. It specifies CASSSRRAGGTSYNEQFF.

In this sample, this clonotype turned up a few times. The V call is TRBV6-2 or TRBV6-3, the J call TRBJ1-2; D unclear. CDR1 and CDR2 from the germline V gene are MNHEY and SVGEGT. The ends were cut back, 7 bases at V and 8 bases at J, with 11 bases in the middle. The length of the CDR3 is 11 residues. This CDR3 reads CASIGLVGYTF. DNA of the CDR3: TGTGCCAGCATTGGCTTGGTCGGCTACACCTTC.

This clonotype was seen at least ten times. V gene TRBV7-9 combines with J gene TRBJ1-1, with 8 bases identical to TRBD1. The CDR3 length is 13 residues. Germline V gene sequence: CDR1 SEHNR, CDR2 FQNEAQ (reference sequence). V trimming: 5 bases; J trimming: 4 bases; junction bases outside the gene matches: 3. Here the CDR3 DNA reads TGTGCCAGCAGCACCACAGGGGGCACTGAAGCTTTCTTT. It specifies CASSTTGGTEAFF.

This clonotype came up many times. V usage is TRBV7-3 and J usage is TRBJ2-2, with D unclear. The CDR3 covers 12 residues. Germline values: CDR1 SGHTA, CDR2 FQGTGA. V lost 5 bases, J lost 4 bases, and 5 bases lay in between. DNA for the CDR3: TGTGCCAGCAGCGTGCTCACCGGGGAGCTGTTTTTT. It translates to CASSVLTGELFF. The full variable domain, in which reference TRBV7-3 and TRBJ2-2 provide the parts outside the CDR3, is GAGVSQTPSNKVTEKGKYVELRCDPISGHTALYWYRQSLGQGPEFLIYFQGTGAADDSGLPNDRFFAVRPEGSVSTLKIQRTERGDSAVYLCASSVLTGELFFGEGSRLTVL.

The chain recombines TRBV7-8 with TRBJ1-5, with D unresolved. Germline loops: CDR1 SGHVS, CDR2 FQNEAQ. V was shortened by 3 bases and J by 9 bases, with 15 bases between the two germline ends. The CDR3 is 14 amino acids. CDR3 protein: CASSFRPSDRPQHF. The CDR3 nucleotides read TGTGCCAGCAGCTTCCGGCCGTCAGATCGGCCCCAGCATTTT.